A single sample is the source of the 21 T cell receptor beta chains below, sequenced in a study of T-cell reconstitution after alpha-beta-depleted transplantation in children. TCRbeta library preparation incorporated unique molecular identifiers. Via MiXCR, TCRdb re-called the PCR reads, giving one row per CDR3 protein. This sample carries 800,000 to 1,000,000 distinct CDR3 sequences, about 29% of them seen once, and the ten largest clones take under 30%. Sequenced here: PBMCs, mostly from graft donor cells, sampled 360 days after TCRalphabeta/CD19-depleted stem cell transplant. The receptors were sampled from a boy under two years old who had a stem cell transplant for SCID, so the T cells may come from the graft donor.

In nucleotides, the CDR3 is TGTGCCAGCAGCGTATCCTCAGCGCCCCGGGAGACCCAGTACTTC. Residues: CASSVSSAPRETQYF. This sequence joins TRBV9 and TRBJ2-5; D uncertain. Germline CDR1 is SGDLS and CDR2 is YYNGEE. The CDR3 runs to 15 residues. Trimming took 1 base from V and 5 from J, leaving 15 bases between them. Supplemented by reference TRBV9 and TRBJ2-5, the full variable domain reads DSGVTQTPKHLITATGQRVTLRCSPRSGDLSVYWYQQSLDQGLQFLIQYYNGEERAKGNILERFSAQQFPDLHSELNLSSLELGDSALYFCASSVSSAPRETQYFGPGTRLLVL.

The genes are TRBV12-3 or TRBV12-4 and TRBJ2-1; 14 bases line up with TRBD2. The CDR3 spans 16 residues. V shed 5 bases, J shed 8 bases, and the junction held 8 bases outside the gene matches. CDR3 in amino acids: CASSLGTSGRNYEQFF. As DNA, the CDR3 is TGTGCCAGCAGTCTCGGGACTAGCGGGAGAAACTATGAGCAGTTCTTC.

J is TRBJ2-1 and V is TRBV30, with 8 bases lining up with TRBD2. CDR3 length equals 14 residues. J gave up 8 bases and V 2 bases, and 8 bases lay outside the gene matches. Germline lookup yields CDR1 GTSNPN and CDR2 SVGIG (reference sequence). Here the CDR3 DNA reads TGTGCCTGGAGTCCCGGGGGGGCTCCCGATGAGCAGTTCTTC. Residues: CAWSPGGAPDEQFF.

The chain couples TRBV7-2 to TRBJ2-5, with unresolved D. V lost 0 bases to trimming and J lost 5 bases, with 10 bases between them. The CDR3 sequence is 14 residues long. Looked up from germline, CDR1 is SGHTA and CDR2 is FQGNSA. CDR3 coding DNA: TGTGCCAGCAGCTTAGCGGCCCTCGGGGAGACCCAGTACTTC. Protein sequence: CASSLAALGETQYF.

This clonotype was seen repeatedly, ten times or more. The chain couples TRBV29-1 to TRBJ1-4, with 7 bases that match TRBD1. The V gene end was trimmed by 6 bases and the J gene end by 0 bases; junction bases not matched to a gene: 4. The CDR3 contains 14 residues. Germline CDR1 is SQVTM and CDR2 is ANQGSEA. The CDR3: CSVPTGATNEKLFF. As DNA, the CDR3 is TGCAGCGTCCCAACAGGGGCAACTAATGAAAAACTGTTTTTT.

V gene TRBV6-2 or TRBV6-3 combines with J gene TRBJ2-1; D is unclear. The CDR3 totals 17 residues. CDR1 MNHEY and CDR2 SVGEGT come from the germline V gene. Trimming took off 5 bases at V and 2 bases at J, with 19 bases between the two ends. The CDR3 DNA sequence: TGTGCCAGCAGTCTCTCCGTGGGTTCCGCCCCCTACAATGAGCAGTTCTTC. It codes for CASSLSVGSAPYNEQFF.

The rearrangement joins TRBV29-1 to TRBJ2-3, with D unclear. V lost 6 bases and J lost 2, with 12 bases in between. The CDR3 consists of 13 residues. CDR1 is SQVTM and CDR2 is ANQGSEA in the germline V gene. In nucleotides, the CDR3 is TGCAGCGTCACTGGACGGTTCACAGATACGCAGTATTTT. As protein: CSVTGRFTDTQYF.

This clonotype was seen at least ten times. The DNA of the CDR3 is TGTGCCAGCAGCTTGGGACTAGCGGACTACAATGAGCAGTTCTTC. It codes for CASSLGLADYNEQFF. The chain couples TRBV7-8 to TRBJ2-1; TRBD2 matches 11 bases. Germline V lookup: CDR1 SGHVS, CDR2 FQNEAQ. With V trimmed by 3 bases and J by 3 bases, 1 base remained unmatched. CDR3 length: 15 amino acids.

V usage is TRBV11-1 and J usage is TRBJ2-3; 10 bases agree with TRBD2. Germline CDR1 SGHAT, CDR2 FQDESV (reference sequence). After removal of 2 bases from V and 1 base from J, the junction contained 3 bases not matched to a gene. This CDR3 contains 16 residues. For the CDR3, the DNA is TGTGCCAGCAGCTTAAAGCGGGGGGGCCGCACAGATACGCAGTATTTT. Its translation is CASSLKRGGRTDTQYF. Together with reference TRBV11-1 and TRBJ2-3, the CDR3 gives the full variable domain: EAEVAQSPRYKITEKSQAVAFWCDPISGHATLYWYRQILGQGPELLVQFQDESVVDDSQLPKDRFSAERLKGVDSTLKIQPAELGDSAMYLCASSLKRGGRTDTQYFGPGTRLTVL.

This clonotype was detected only a few times. The V and J genes are TRBV28 and TRBJ1-6; no clear D. Germline loops: CDR1 MDHEN, CDR2 SYDVKM. V lost 4 bases to trimming and J lost 7 bases, with 11 bases between them. CDR3 length: 14 amino acids. Here the CDR3 reads CASSYPNLNSPLHF. The CDR3 DNA reads TGTGCCAGCAGTTACCCCAACTTGAATTCACCCCTCCACTTT.

The V and J genes are TRBV5-1 and TRBJ2-5; D is unclear. The CDR3 runs to 13 residues. Germline CDR1 and CDR2: SGHRS and YFSETQ. V was clipped by 5 bases and J by 2 bases, with 10 bases between them. The DNA for the CDR3 is TGCGCCAGCAGTGGGGTCTCTCAAGAGACCCAGTACTTC. Protein sequence: CASSGVSQETQYF.

This chain links TRBV12-3 or TRBV12-4 with TRBJ1-5; D unresolved. V was cut by 5 bases and J by 0 bases, with 14 bases left in between. The CDR3 loop spans 16 amino acids. Here the CDR3 DNA reads TGTGCCAGCAGTCCAACGGGGTCCGGTAGCAATCAGCCCCAGCATTTT. This translates into CASSPTGSGSNQPQHF.

The chain combines TRBV7-6 with TRBJ2-1; no clear D gene. This CDR3 has 11 residues. CDR1 and CDR2 from the germline V gene are SGHVS and FNYEAQ. Trimming cost V 7 bases and J 9 bases, with 10 bases left between them. This CDR3 is CASTLPPEQFF. The DNA for the CDR3 is TGTGCCAGCACCCTACCCCCTGAGCAGTTCTTC. Supplemented by reference TRBV7-6 and TRBJ2-1, the full variable domain reads GAGVSQSPRYKVTKRGQDVALRCDPISGHVSLYWYRQALGQGPEFLTYFNYEAQQDKSGLPNDRFSAERPEGSISTLTIQRTEQRDSAMYRCASTLPPEQFFGPGTRLTVL.

The DNA for the CDR3 is TGCAGTCCGGGACTAGCGGCCCCCACAGATACGCAGTATTTT. This gives the protein CSPGLAAPTDTQYF. V gene TRBV20-1 combines with J gene TRBJ2-3; 11 positions agree with TRBD2. J gave up 2 bases and V 8 bases, and 6 bases lay outside the gene matches. Per germline, CDR1 DFQATT and CDR2 SNEGSKA (reference sequence). The CDR3 spans 14 residues.

This clonotype appeared a few times. The chain recombines TRBV25-1 with TRBJ1-1; possibly TRBD1 for D (5 bases). V lost 2 bases and J 5 bases, leaving 18 bases between the germline ends. Germline V lookup: CDR1 MGHDK, CDR2 SYGVNS. The CDR3 loop spans 16 amino acids. The CDR3 is CASSEQGGGTLTEAFF. CDR3 DNA: TGTGCCAGCAGTGAACAGGGCGGAGGGACCCTAACTGAAGCTTTCTTT.

This chain links TRBV20-1 with TRBJ1-1; the D gene is possibly TRBD1 (5 bases). CDR3 length: 13 amino acids. From germline, CDR1 is DFQATT and CDR2 SNEGSKA (reference sequence). V lost 1 base to trimming and J lost 7 bases, with 13 bases between them. CDR3 nucleotide sequence: TGCAGTGCTAGAGGGGGGGGAGTTGGTGAAGCTTTCTTT. Translated, it gives CSARGGGVGEAFF.

The V gene is TRBV13, the J gene TRBJ2-5; D gene uncertain. Germline CDR1 reads PRHDT; CDR2 reads FYEKMQ (reference sequence). The length of the CDR3 is 14 residues. V lost 5 bases to trimming and J lost 1 base, with 11 bases between them. The CDR3 nucleotides are TGTGCCAGCAGCCTCAGACACCTCCAAGAGACCCAGTACTTC. This translates into CASSLRHLQETQYF.

This clonotype has just a few counts. This chain uses TRBV18 with TRBJ1-3, with D unclear. The V gene lost 0 bases and the J gene lost 4 bases, with 16 bases spanning the gap. CDR1 and CDR2 (germline): KGHSH, LQKENI. The CDR3 is 17 residues long. CDR3 nucleotides: TGTGCCAGCTCACCACCGAAGGGAGCAGAACGCGGAAACACCATATATTTT. Amino acids: CASSPPKGAERGNTIYF. Full variable domain (rest looked up from reference TRBV18 and TRBJ1-3): NAGVMQNPRHLVRRRGQEARLRCSPMKGHSHVYWYRQLPEEGLKFMVYLQKENIIDESGMPKERFSAEFPKEGPSILRIQQVVRGDSAAYFCASSPPKGAERGNTIYFGEGSWLTVV.

This clonotype was seen once. The chain carries TRBV30 and TRBJ2-7, with D possibly being TRBD2 (6 bases). Looked up from germline, CDR1 is GTSNPN and CDR2 is SVGIG (reference sequence). Trimming left V 2 bases short and J 3 bases short, with 14 bases between. The CDR3 totals 14 residues. The CDR3 DNA is TGTGCCTGGAGTATGCGAGGGGAGGACTACGAGCAGTACTTC. This codes for CAWSMRGEDYEQYF.

This clonotype was observed a few times. The V and J genes are TRBV19 and TRBJ2-1; 11 bases match TRBD2. Losses at the gene ends were 7 bases for V and 4 bases for J; bases not matched to a gene: 9. The CDR3 runs 16 residues. Looked up from germline, CDR1 is LNHDA and CDR2 is SQIVND (reference sequence). CDR3: CASKPTSGGQYNEQFF. The CDR3 coding sequence is TGTGCCAGTAAACCCACTAGCGGGGGCCAGTACAATGAGCAGTTCTTC.

This clonotype was counted ten times or more. The rearrangement links TRBV12-3 or TRBV12-4 to TRBJ2-1, with 9 bases aligning to TRBD2. The CDR3 covers 15 residues. The ends lost 2 bases at V and 5 bases at J; junction bases unmatched: 4. The CDR3 spells CASSLRLAGNNEQFF. As DNA, the CDR3 is TGTGCCAGCAGTTTAAGGCTAGCGGGAAACAATGAGCAGTTCTTC.